What follows are 17 T cell receptor beta chains derived from one specimen sequenced in a study of shared clonotypes between healthy human individuals. Some clones are missing from TCRdb's copy, which holds only in-frame ones; the method was immunoSEQ multiplex PCR. The profile shows 2 million to 2.5 million clones, more than 90% of them singletons. Sequencing was done on a sample of naive CD4+ T cells sorted from blood. Subset meaning: CD45RA+ positively selected. The receptors were gathered from a man between 18 and 29 years old in good health.

V is TRBV18 and J is TRBJ2-2, with 10 bases that match TRBD1. V dropped 3 bases and J dropped 7; count of bases not matched to a gene: 5. The CDR3 consists of 15 residues. Germline assignment: CDR1 KGHSH and CDR2 LQKENI. The CDR3 loop reads CASSPGQGNFGELFF. CDR3 sequence (DNA): TGTGCCAGCTCACCGGGACAGGGGAATTTCGGGGAGCTGTTTTTT.

This sequence joins TRBV7-9 and TRBJ2-7; D tentatively fits TRBD1 or TRBD2 (5 bases each). This CDR3 contains 14 residues. CDR1 and CDR2 from the germline V gene are SEHNR and FQNEAQ (reference sequence). Trimming took off 1 base at V and 7 bases at J, with 14 bases between the two ends. The CDR3 DNA reads TGTGCCAGCAGCTTAGGGCAGGGACCGGGGGAGCAGTACTTC. Translating gives CASSLGQGPGEQYF.

This chain connects TRBV6-6 to TRBJ2-7; D unclear. CDR1 is MNHNY, CDR2 SVGAGI, per germline (reference sequence). Trimming took 0 bases from V and 3 from J, leaving 12 bases between them. This CDR3 region has 15 residues. The CDR3 sequence: CASSYSRVGFYEQYF. CDR3 in DNA: TGTGCCAGCAGTTACTCTCGCGTAGGATTCTACGAGCAGTACTTC.

The genes are TRBV6-1 and TRBJ1-1; 8 positions agree with TRBD1. V lost 5 bases to trimming and J lost 1 base; unmatched junction nucleotides: 3. From germline, CDR1 is MNHNS and CDR2 SASEGT. There are 14 residues in the CDR3. CDR3 DNA: TGTGCCAGCAGTTCAGACAGGGGGAACACTGAAGCTTTCTTT. It specifies CASSSDRGNTEAFF.

The chain recombines TRBV6-5 with TRBJ2-3, with 11 bases identical to TRBD2. This CDR3 spans 14 amino acids. In germline, CDR1 is MNHEY, CDR2 SVGAGI. The V gene end was trimmed by 6 bases and the J gene end by 11 bases; junction bases not matched to a gene: 10. As DNA, the CDR3 is TGTGCCAGCAGACCGACTAGCGGGGAAAGGATGCAGTATTTT. Its protein product is CASRPTSGERMQYF.

CDR3 nucleotides: TGTGCCAGCAGTGAAGCGCTCGGGGGGTACAATGAGCAGTTCTTC. It is translated as CASSEALGGYNEQFF. This rearrangement joins TRBV6-1 to TRBJ2-1, with 7 bases aligning to TRBD2. This CDR3 spans 15 amino acids. The V segment lost 0 bases and the J segment 4 bases; nucleotides outside the gene matches: 3. Germline V CDR1 and CDR2: MNHNS, SASEGT.

CDR3 region: CASRYTGTYEQYF. The CDR3 DNA follows: TGCGCCAGCAGGTATACAGGGACCTACGAGCAGTACTTC. This rearrangement joins TRBV5-1 to TRBJ2-7; TRBD1 is a possible D gene (6 bases). The CDR3 is 13 residues long. Trimming pared 5 bases from V and 2 bases from J, leaving 11 bases between. From germline, CDR1 is SGHRS and CDR2 YFSETQ.

CDR3 protein: CASSPTGSNEKLFF. In nucleotides, the CDR3 is TGTGCCAGCTCCCCAACGGGATCTAATGAAAAACTGTTTTTT. The chain couples TRBV6-5 to TRBJ1-4; D remains unclear. Germline CDR1 and CDR2: MNHEY and SVGAGI. This CDR3 contains 14 residues. V lost 8 bases and J 3 bases, leaving 13 bases between the germline ends.

V and J are TRBV18 and TRBJ2-4; maybe TRBD2 (6 bases). Looked up from germline, CDR1 is KGHSH and CDR2 is LQKENI. V was shortened by 3 bases and J by 0 bases, with 9 bases between the two germline ends. This CDR3 comprises 15 residues. The CDR3 here is CASSPAGKAKNIQYF. The CDR3 nucleotides read TGTGCCAGCTCACCGGCGGGGAAAGCCAAAAACATTCAGTACTTC.

V and J are TRBV14 and TRBJ2-7; D assignment may be TRBD1 or TRBD2 (5 bases each). There are 15 residues in the CDR3. CDR1 is SGHDN, CDR2 FVKESK, per germline. Trimming removed 0 bases from V and 4 bases from J, with 13 bases in between. This chain's CDR3 is CASSQEWGKDYEQYF. The CDR3 DNA is TGTGCCAGCAGCCAAGAGTGGGGGAAGGATTACGAGCAGTACTTC.

To note about this clone: One junction end disagrees with the germline gene, perhaps due to a read error. The rearrangement uses TRBV30 and TRBJ2-1; 8 nucleotides match TRBD2. CDR1 GTSNPN and CDR2 SVGIG come from the germline V gene (reference sequence). There are 11 residues in the CDR3. DNA for the CDR3: TGTGCCGGGAGCCGGGGACTAGGATCGTTCTTC. Translation gives CAGSRGLGSFF.

J is TRBJ2-4 and V is TRBV5-1; no definite D call. CDR3 size: 17 residues. Germline CDR1 is SGHRS and CDR2 is YFSETQ. V lost 1 base and J 2 bases, leaving 16 bases between the germline ends. This CDR3 reads CASSLPLGVVTKNIQYF. CDR3 bases: TGCGCCAGCAGCTTGCCGCTGGGTGTCGTAACCAAAAACATTCAGTACTTC.

The chain has TRBV6-6 and TRBJ2-7, with 11 nucleotides matching TRBD1. Germline assignment: CDR1 MNHNY and CDR2 SVGAGI (reference sequence). This CDR3 region has 14 residues. J gave up 3 bases and V 5 bases, and 3 bases lay outside the gene matches. This CDR3 is CASSLGTGGYEQYF. The DNA of the CDR3 is TGTGCCAGCAGTCTCGGGACAGGGGGCTACGAGCAGTACTTC.

V gene TRBV7-8 combines with J gene TRBJ2-1; possible D gene TRBD2, 5 bases. V lost 5 bases to trimming and J lost 9 bases, with 8 bases between them. Germline assignment: CDR1 SGHVS and CDR2 FQNEAQ. This CDR3 is 11 amino acids long. CDR3 residues: CASSPSGEQFF. The CDR3 DNA follows: TGTGCCAGCAGCCCGAGCGGTGAGCAGTTCTTC.

This chain uses TRBV1 with TRBJ2-1; whether TRBD2, the table's D call, matches the DNA was not checked. TRBV1 is described as a pseudogene. The CDR3 sequence is 19 residues long. CDR3 protein: CTSSKPGGRASLLHNEQFF. CDR3 bases: TGCACCAGCAGCAAGCCCGGCGGGAGGGCCTCGTTATTGCACAATGAGCAGTTCTTC.

CDR3 nucleotides: TGTGCCAGCAGCATCCGCCCCGGGGGGCCTATCACTAACTATGGCTACACCTTC. Translating it yields CASSIRPGGPITNYGYTF. This chain connects TRBV11-2 to TRBJ1-2; tentative D call: TRBD1 (6 bases). Germline assignment: CDR1 SGHAT and CDR2 FQNNGV. The CDR3 runs to 18 residues. V was pared by 5 bases and J by 0 bases, with 22 bases between. The variable domain in full, completed from reference TRBV11-2 and TRBJ1-2, reads EAGVAQSPRYKIIEKRQSVAFWCNPISGHATLYWYQQILGQGPKLLIQFQNNGVVDDSQLPKDRFSAERLKGVDSTLKIQPAKLEDSAVYLCASSIRPGGPITNYGYTFGSGTRLTVV.

The chain is built from TRBV7-2 and TRBJ1-1; D gene unclear. Germline V gene lookup returns CDR1 SGHTA and CDR2 FQGNSA. The CDR3 sequence is 11 residues long. V lost 4 bases and J 11 bases, leaving 11 bases between the germline ends. CDR3 in DNA: TGTGCCAGCAGCTCAGGACTAATGGCTTTCTTT. Amino acids: CASSSGLMAFF.